This T cell receptor beta chain was sequenced in a study of blood T cell repertoires in COVID-19. As for the study in general: Sites in the United States, Italy and Spain provided acute and convalescent COVID-19 samples. The analysed material was cDNA or gDNA that came from T cells, B-cell-depleted T cells, or PBMCs.

V lost 4 bases and J 8 bases, leaving 14 bases between the germline ends. Germline CDR1 and CDR2: MDHEN and SYDVKM. This CDR3 has 14 amino acids. How the authors handled the data: Quantification of nucleated cells was approximated via reference gene primer amplification. The repertoire was sequenced with immunoSEQ multiplex PCR; TCRdb's copy has only in-frame clones and lacks some. That table supplies the V and J calls and clone size; D and trimming were determined from the DNA. The data show 260,000 or so clones, more than 70% seen once. The receptor's source is a man aged 80 or over with acute or convalescent COVID-19. J is TRBJ1-4 and V is TRBV28; D unclear. Sequencing was carried out using peripheral blood. The CDR3 protein is CASSSSGSREKLFF. CDR3 nucleotide sequence: TGTGCCAGCAGTTCCTCGGGGTCCAGAGAAAAACTGTTTTTT.